Listed below are T cell receptor beta chains from one sample, sequenced in a study of CD8 T cells in ankylosing spondylitis. TCRdb independently ran MiXCR on the 5' RACE reads; one entry per CDR3 protein. The profile shows 500,000 or so distinct CDR3 sequences, about 5% of them singletons. Material for sequencing was blood, either unsorted or a sorted T cell fraction (not recorded which). These receptors came from a male donor with ankylosing spondylitis. Both conserved end residues are part of each CDR3. The order of the fields is D gene, V gene, CDR3 length, CDR3 protein. D genes are given only for firm matches.

d_gene: TRBD1; v_gene: TRBV7-9; len: 15; CDR3aa: CASSDRDSFTYEQYF
d_gene: -; v_gene: TRBV5-1; len: 16; CDR3aa: CASSFTGTESSYEQYF
d_gene: TRBD1; v_gene: TRBV5-1; len: 14; CDR3aa: CASSRGQGRYGYTF
d_gene: -; v_gene: TRBV11-2; len: 14; CDR3aa: CASSSIREPNEQFF
d_gene: -; v_gene: TRBV18; len: 12; CDR3aa: CASRSLNTEAFF
d_gene: -; v_gene: TRBV29-1; len: 13; CDR3aa: CSVGRLQDTEAFF
d_gene: -; v_gene: TRBV20-1; len: 13; CDR3aa: CSAPQGTRNIQYF
d_gene: -; v_gene: TRBV6-2/TRBV6-3; len: 13; CDR3aa: CASSPDSLLEQFF
d_gene: -; v_gene: TRBV12-3/TRBV12-4; len: 13; CDR3aa: CASSNRGDNEQFF
d_gene: -; v_gene: TRBV9; len: 15; CDR3aa: CASSPRDTSTDTQYF